A selection of T cell receptor beta chains follows, all from one sample in a study of blood T cell repertoires in COVID-19. Assay used: immunoSEQ multiplex PCR; TCRdb lists only in-frame clones, some missing. The data hold about 74,000 clones, with around nine tenths observed a single time. Specimen: peripheral blood. These receptors were collected from a human donor in a cohort sampled during active COVID-19. The CDR3 runs from the conserved cysteine through the conserved F or W. Each record gives: clone size, V gene, D gene, J gene, CDR3 DNA, CDR3 protein. D genes are given only for firm matches. Clone size is given for some rows only: seen once, a few or many times, or a class if the clone is expanded.

abundance: -
v_gene: TRBV7-2
d_gene: -
j_gene: TRBJ1-1
CDR3nt: TGTGCCAGCAGCTCGGGACATCAGAACACTGAAGCTTTCTTT
CDR3aa: CASSSGHQNTEAFF

abundance: -
v_gene: TRBV28
d_gene: -
j_gene: TRBJ2-7
CDR3nt: TGTGCCGGCGGGCCACCCTACGAGCAGTACTTC
CDR3aa: CAGGPPYEQYF

abundance: -
v_gene: TRBV4-2
d_gene: TRBD1
j_gene: TRBJ1-3
CDR3nt: TGTGCCAGCAGCCCGCGGGACAGGCAAACGGCTGGAAACACCATATATTTT
CDR3aa: CASSPRDRQTAGNTIYF

abundance: -
v_gene: TRBV5-6
d_gene: TRBD1
j_gene: TRBJ1-2
CDR3nt: TGTGCCAGCAGCTTTCCGGGACAGGGCGACTATGGCTACACCTTC
CDR3aa: CASSFPGQGDYGYTF

abundance: -
v_gene: TRBV2
d_gene: -
j_gene: TRBJ1-5
CDR3nt: TGTGCCAGCGGGAGAAACAGCTATAGCAATCAGCCCCAGCATTTT
CDR3aa: CASGRNSYSNQPQHF

abundance: -
v_gene: TRBV7-8
d_gene: -
j_gene: TRBJ1-4
CDR3nt: TGTGCCAGCAGCTTATCGGTGGGGCCGGATGAAAAACTGTTTTTT
CDR3aa: CASSLSVGPDEKLFF

abundance: -
v_gene: TRBV29-1
d_gene: -
j_gene: TRBJ2-5
CDR3nt: TGCAGCGTTGCCGAGCAGGCTGGGGAGACCCAGTACTTC
CDR3aa: CSVAEQAGETQYF

abundance: -
v_gene: TRBV7-2
d_gene: -
j_gene: TRBJ2-5
CDR3nt: TGTGCCAGCAGCCCCGACGACTCATTTAGGAAGACCCAGTACTTC
CDR3aa: CASSPDDSFRKTQYF

abundance: once
v_gene: TRBV11-2
d_gene: -
j_gene: TRBJ2-7
CDR3nt: TGTGCCAGCAGCTCCGAGCGGAAGTCGGGCTACGAGCAGTACTTC
CDR3aa: CASSSERKSGYEQYF

abundance: -
v_gene: TRBV27
d_gene: TRBD1
j_gene: TRBJ2-7
CDR3nt: TGTGCCAGCAGTCCCGGACAGGGGCCCTACGAGCAGTACTTC
CDR3aa: CASSPGQGPYEQYF

abundance: -
v_gene: TRBV19
d_gene: TRBD2
j_gene: TRBJ2-1
CDR3nt: TGTGCCAGTCAACTAGCGGGAGGTCGGTCCTACAATGAGCAGTTCTTC
CDR3aa: CASQLAGGRSYNEQFF

abundance: -
v_gene: TRBV18
d_gene: -
j_gene: TRBJ1-6
CDR3nt: TGTGCCAGCTCACCAACCGGGCGGGTTTCAACCCTCCACTTT
CDR3aa: CASSPTGRVSTLHF

abundance: -
v_gene: TRBV18
d_gene: TRBD2
j_gene: TRBJ2-1
CDR3nt: TGTGCCAGCTCACGGACTAGCGGGAGGGAGAATGAGCAGTTCTTC
CDR3aa: CASSRTSGRENEQFF

abundance: -
v_gene: TRBV7-2
d_gene: TRBD1
j_gene: TRBJ2-3
CDR3nt: TGTGCCAGCAGCAAGAGAGCTCGGACAGGGGGAACAGATACGCAGTATTTT
CDR3aa: CASSKRARTGGTDTQYF

abundance: -
v_gene: TRBV27
d_gene: TRBD2
j_gene: TRBJ2-1
CDR3nt: TGTGCCAGCTGGACTAGCGAGCATGAGCAGTTCTTC
CDR3aa: CASWTSEHEQFF

abundance: -
v_gene: TRBV5-5
d_gene: -
j_gene: TRBJ2-1
CDR3nt: TGTGCCAGCAGTATCAACGCCGGGGGTGGAAACAATGAGCAGTTCTTC
CDR3aa: CASSINAGGGNNEQFF

abundance: once
v_gene: TRBV6-5
d_gene: -
j_gene: TRBJ2-5
CDR3nt: TGTGCCAGCAGTCGAACTAGGGCGCTGGGAGAGACCCAGTACTTC
CDR3aa: CASSRTRALGETQYF

abundance: -
v_gene: TRBV6-2/TRBV6-3
d_gene: TRBD2
j_gene: TRBJ2-7
CDR3nt: TGTGCCAGCAGTTCGGGACTAGCGGGAAGAGTTGAAGAGCAGTACTTC
CDR3aa: CASSSGLAGRVEEQYF

abundance: -
v_gene: TRBV5-4
d_gene: TRBD2
j_gene: TRBJ2-1
CDR3nt: TGTGCCAGCAGCTCGGGACTAGCGAGGTCCTACAATGAGCAGTTCTTC
CDR3aa: CASSSGLARSYNEQFF

abundance: once
v_gene: TRBV10-3
d_gene: TRBD1
j_gene: TRBJ2-7
CDR3nt: TGTGCCATCAGACAGGGGTACGAGCAGTACTTC
CDR3aa: CAIRQGYEQYF

abundance: -
v_gene: TRBV7-9
d_gene: -
j_gene: TRBJ1-2
CDR3nt: TGTGCCAGCAGCTTCGGTGACACTTCCAACTATGGCTACACCTTC
CDR3aa: CASSFGDTSNYGYTF

abundance: -
v_gene: TRBV11-2
d_gene: -
j_gene: TRBJ2-3
CDR3nt: TGTGCCAGCAGCTCGGGACTGGGGACAGATACGCAGTATTTT
CDR3aa: CASSSGLGTDTQYF

abundance: -
v_gene: TRBV19
d_gene: TRBD1
j_gene: TRBJ2-7
CDR3nt: TGTGCCACTTCGAAGAGGGGACAGGGGGCCAACGAGCAGTACTTC
CDR3aa: CATSKRGQGANEQYF

abundance: -
v_gene: TRBV7-2
d_gene: TRBD2
j_gene: TRBJ2-1
CDR3nt: TGTGCCAGCAGCGGGGGACTAGCACTAGAGCAGTTCTTC
CDR3aa: CASSGGLALEQFF

abundance: -
v_gene: TRBV6-1
d_gene: -
j_gene: TRBJ1-1
CDR3nt: TGTGCCAGCAGTGAAGTCCGCGCCGTGAACACTGAAGCTTTCTTT
CDR3aa: CASSEVRAVNTEAFF